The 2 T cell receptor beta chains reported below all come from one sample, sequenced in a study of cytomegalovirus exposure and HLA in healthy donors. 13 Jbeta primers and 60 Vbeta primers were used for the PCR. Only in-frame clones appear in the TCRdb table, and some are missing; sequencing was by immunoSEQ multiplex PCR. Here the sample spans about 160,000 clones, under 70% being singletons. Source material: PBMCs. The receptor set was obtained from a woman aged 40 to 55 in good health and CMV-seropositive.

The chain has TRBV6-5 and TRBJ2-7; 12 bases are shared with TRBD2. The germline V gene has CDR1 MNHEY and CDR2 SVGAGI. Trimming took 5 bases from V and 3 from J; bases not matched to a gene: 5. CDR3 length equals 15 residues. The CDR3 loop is CASSPGLAGSYEQYF. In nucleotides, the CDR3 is TGTGCCAGCAGTCCCGGACTAGCGGGAAGCTACGAGCAGTACTTC.

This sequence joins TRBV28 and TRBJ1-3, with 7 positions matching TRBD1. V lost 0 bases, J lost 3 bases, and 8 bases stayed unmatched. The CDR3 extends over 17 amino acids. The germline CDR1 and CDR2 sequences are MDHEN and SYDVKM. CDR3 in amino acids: CASSLWAGGEYGNTIYF. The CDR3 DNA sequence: TGTGCCAGCAGTTTATGGGCAGGGGGAGAGTATGGAAACACCATATATTTT.